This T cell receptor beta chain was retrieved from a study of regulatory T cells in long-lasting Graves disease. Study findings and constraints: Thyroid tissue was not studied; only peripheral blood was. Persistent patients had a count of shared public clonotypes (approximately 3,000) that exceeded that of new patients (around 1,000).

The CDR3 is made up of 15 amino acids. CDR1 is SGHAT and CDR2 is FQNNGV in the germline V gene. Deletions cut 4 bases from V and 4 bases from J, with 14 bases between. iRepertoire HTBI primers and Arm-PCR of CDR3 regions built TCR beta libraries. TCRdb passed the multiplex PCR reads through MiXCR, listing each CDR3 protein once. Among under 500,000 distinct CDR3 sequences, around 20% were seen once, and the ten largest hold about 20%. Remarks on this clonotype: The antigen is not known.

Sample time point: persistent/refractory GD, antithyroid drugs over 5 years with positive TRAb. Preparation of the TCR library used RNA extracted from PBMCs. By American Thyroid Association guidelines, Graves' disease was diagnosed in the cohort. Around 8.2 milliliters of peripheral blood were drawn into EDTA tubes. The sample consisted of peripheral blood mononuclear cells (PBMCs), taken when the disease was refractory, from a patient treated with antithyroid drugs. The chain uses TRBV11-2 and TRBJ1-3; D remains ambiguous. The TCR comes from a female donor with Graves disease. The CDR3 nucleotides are TGTGCCAGCAGCTCAGCAACCCTGAACGGAAACACCATATATTTT. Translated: CASSSATLNGNTIYF.